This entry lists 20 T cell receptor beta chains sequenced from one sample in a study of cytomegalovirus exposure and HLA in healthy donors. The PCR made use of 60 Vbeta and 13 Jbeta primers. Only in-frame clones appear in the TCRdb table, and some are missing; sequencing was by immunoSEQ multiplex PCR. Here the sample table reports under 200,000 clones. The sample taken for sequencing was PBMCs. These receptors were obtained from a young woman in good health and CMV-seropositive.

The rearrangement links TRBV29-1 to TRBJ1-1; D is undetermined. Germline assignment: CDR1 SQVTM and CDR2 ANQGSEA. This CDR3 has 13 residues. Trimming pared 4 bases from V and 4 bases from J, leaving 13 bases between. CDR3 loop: CSVGEAMGTEAFF. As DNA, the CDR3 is TGCAGCGTTGGTGAGGCGATGGGCACTGAAGCTTTCTTT.

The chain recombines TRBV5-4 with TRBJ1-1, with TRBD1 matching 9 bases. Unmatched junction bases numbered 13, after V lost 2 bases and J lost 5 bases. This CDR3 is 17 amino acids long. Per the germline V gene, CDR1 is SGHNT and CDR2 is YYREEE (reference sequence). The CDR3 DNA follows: TGTGCCAGCAGCTTTGGGGTCCTTTACAGGGGGCGGACTGAAGCTTTCTTT. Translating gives CASSFGVLYRGRTEAFF.

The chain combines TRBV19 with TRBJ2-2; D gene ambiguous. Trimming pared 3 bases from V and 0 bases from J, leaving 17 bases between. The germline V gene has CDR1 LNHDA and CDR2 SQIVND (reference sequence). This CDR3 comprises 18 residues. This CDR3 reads CASSIRGIVTANTGELFF. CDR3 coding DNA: TGTGCCAGTAGTATTCGAGGTATAGTGACCGCGAACACCGGGGAGCTGTTTTTT.

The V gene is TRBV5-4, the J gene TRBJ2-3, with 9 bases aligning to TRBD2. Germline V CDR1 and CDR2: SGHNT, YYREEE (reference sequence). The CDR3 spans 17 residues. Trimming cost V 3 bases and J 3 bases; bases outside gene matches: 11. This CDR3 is CASSSSVAGVDTDTQYF. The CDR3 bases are TGTGCCAGCAGCTCTTCCGTAGCGGGGGTGGATACAGATACGCAGTATTTT.

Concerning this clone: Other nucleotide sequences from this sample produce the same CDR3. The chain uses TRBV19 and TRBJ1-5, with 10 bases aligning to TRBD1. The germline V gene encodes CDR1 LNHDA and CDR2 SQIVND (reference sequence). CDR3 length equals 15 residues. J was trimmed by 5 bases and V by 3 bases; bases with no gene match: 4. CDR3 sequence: CASSIVGTGDQPQHF. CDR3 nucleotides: TGTGCCAGTAGTATTGTCGGGACAGGGGATCAGCCCCAGCATTTT.

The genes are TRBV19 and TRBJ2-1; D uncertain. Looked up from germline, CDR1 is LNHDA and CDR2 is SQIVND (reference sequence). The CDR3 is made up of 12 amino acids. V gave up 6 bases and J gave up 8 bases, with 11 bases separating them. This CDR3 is CASSLPSYEQFF. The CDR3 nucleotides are TGTGCCAGTAGCCTCCCTAGTTATGAGCAGTTCTTC.

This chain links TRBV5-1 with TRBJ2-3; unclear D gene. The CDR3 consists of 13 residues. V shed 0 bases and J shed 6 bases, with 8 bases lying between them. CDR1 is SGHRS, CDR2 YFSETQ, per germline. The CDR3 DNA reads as TGCGCCAGCAGCTTGGTTCCCGAGGATACGCAGTATTTT. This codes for CASSLVPEDTQYF.

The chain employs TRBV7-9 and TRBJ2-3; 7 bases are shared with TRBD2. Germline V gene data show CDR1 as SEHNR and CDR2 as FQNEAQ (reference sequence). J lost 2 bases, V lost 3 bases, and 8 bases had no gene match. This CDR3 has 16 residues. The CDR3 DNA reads TGTGCCAGCAGCTTTCCAGTGGGGGGGGACACAGATACGCAGTATTTT. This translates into CASSFPVGGDTDTQYF.

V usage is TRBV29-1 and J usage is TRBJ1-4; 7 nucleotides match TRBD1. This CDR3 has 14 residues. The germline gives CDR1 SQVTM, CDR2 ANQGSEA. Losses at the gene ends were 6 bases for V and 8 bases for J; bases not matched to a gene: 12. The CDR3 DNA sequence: TGCAGCGTGGGTGGTGAGACAGGGACAGAAAAACTGTTTTTT. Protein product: CSVGGETGTEKLFF.

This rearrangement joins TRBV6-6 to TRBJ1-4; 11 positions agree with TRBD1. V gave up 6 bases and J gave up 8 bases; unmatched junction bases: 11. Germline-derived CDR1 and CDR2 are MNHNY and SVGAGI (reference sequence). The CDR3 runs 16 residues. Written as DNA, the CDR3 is TGTGCCAGCAGACCCGGACAGGGGGCGCAGGGGGAAAAACTGTTTTTT. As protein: CASRPGQGAQGEKLFF.

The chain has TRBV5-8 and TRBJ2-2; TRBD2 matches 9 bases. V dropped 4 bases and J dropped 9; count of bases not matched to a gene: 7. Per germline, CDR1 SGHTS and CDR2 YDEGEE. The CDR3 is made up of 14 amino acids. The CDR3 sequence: CASSRGLADRELFF. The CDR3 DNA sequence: TGTGCCAGCAGCAGGGGACTAGCAGACCGGGAGCTGTTTTTT.

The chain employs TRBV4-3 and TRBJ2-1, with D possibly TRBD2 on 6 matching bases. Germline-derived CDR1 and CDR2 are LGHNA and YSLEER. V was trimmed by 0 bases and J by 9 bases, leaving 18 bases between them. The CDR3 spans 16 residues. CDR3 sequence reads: CASSQEGTSSSGEQFF. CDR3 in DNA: TGCGCCAGCAGCCAAGAGGGTACTAGCTCTTCTGGTGAGCAGTTCTTC.

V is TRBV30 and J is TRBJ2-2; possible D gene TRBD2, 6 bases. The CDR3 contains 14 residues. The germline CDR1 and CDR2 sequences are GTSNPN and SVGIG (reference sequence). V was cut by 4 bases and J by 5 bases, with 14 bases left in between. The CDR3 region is CAWKLQGGTGELFF. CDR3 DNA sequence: TGTGCCTGGAAGCTGCAGGGAGGAACCGGGGAGCTGTTTTTT.

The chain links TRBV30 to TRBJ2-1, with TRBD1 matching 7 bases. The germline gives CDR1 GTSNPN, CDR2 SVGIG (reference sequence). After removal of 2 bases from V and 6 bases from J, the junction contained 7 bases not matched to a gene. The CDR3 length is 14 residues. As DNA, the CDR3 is TGTGCCTGGAGTCAGGGGACAGCGAGCAATGAGCAGTTCTTC. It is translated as CAWSQGTASNEQFF.

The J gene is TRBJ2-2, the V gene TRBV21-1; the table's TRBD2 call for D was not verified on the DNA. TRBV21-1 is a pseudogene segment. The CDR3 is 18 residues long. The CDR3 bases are TGTGCCAGCAGCAACGCGGGAGTACCTTTCTTCAACACCGGGGAGCTGTTTTTT. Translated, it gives CASSNAGVPFFNTGELFF.

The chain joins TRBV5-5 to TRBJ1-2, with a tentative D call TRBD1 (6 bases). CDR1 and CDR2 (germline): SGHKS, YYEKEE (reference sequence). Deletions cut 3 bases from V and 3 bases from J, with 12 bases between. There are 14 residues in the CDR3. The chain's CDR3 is CASSWDTDDYGYTF. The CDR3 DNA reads TGTGCCAGCAGCTGGGACACGGATGACTATGGCTACACCTTC. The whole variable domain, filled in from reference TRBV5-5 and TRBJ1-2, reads DAGVTQSPTHLIKTRGQQVTLRCSPISGHKSVSWYQQVLGQGPQFIFQYYEKEERGRGNFPDRFSARQFPNYSSELNVNALLLGDSALYLCASSWDTDDYGYTFGSGTRLTVV.

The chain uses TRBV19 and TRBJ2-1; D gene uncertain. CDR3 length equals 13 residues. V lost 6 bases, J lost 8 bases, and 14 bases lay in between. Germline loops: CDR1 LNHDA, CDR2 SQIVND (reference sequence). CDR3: CASRDKSVDEQFF. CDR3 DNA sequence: TGTGCCAGTAGAGATAAGTCGGTGGATGAGCAGTTCTTC.

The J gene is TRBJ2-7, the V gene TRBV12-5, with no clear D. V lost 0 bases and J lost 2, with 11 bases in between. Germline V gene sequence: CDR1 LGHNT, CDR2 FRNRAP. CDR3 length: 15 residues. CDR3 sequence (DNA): TGTGCTAGTGGTTTGGTAGTCGCGCGTCCCTACGAGCAGTACTTC. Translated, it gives CASGLVVARPYEQYF.

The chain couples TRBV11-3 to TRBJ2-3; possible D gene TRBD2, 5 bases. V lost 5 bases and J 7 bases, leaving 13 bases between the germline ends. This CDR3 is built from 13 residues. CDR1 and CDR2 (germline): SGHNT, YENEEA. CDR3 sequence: CASSPRLQNTQYF. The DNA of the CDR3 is TGTGCCAGCAGCCCCAGACTACAAAATACGCAGTATTTT.

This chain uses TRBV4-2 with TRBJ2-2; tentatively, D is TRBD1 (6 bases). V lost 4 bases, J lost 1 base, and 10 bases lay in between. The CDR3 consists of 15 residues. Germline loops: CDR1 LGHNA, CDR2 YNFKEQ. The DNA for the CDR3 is TGTGCCAGCAGCCCCAGGGGTGAGAACACCGGGGAGCTGTTTTTT. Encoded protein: CASSPRGENTGELFF.